Each of the 16 T cell receptor beta chains below was sequenced from the same sample in a study of T cells after posttransplantation cyclophosphamide. A marrow graft followed busulfan-fludarabine conditioning, with cyclophosphamide on days +3 and +4. The assay was immunoSEQ multiplex PCR, and TCRdb's table has in-frame clones only and misses some. The sample includes roughly 23,000 clones, roughly nine tenths of them seen just once. The sequenced sample was PBMCs, obtained after allogeneic stem cell transplant with posttransplant cyclophosphamide. The receptors stem from a female patient in her 30s who received an allogeneic stem cell transplant from an unrelated donor, was CMV-positive, and had no GVHD. The T cells may partly be graft donor cells.

CDR3 coding DNA: TGTGCCAGCAGTTACCCCGACAGGGGGCTTGGCAATGAGCAGTTCTTC. This codes for CASSYPDRGLGNEQFF. The rearrangement joins TRBV6-5 to TRBJ2-1, with TRBD1 matching 10 bases. The CDR3 covers 16 residues. CDR1 is MNHEY, CDR2 SVGAGI, per germline. The V gene end was trimmed by 2 bases and the J gene end by 6 bases; junction bases not matched to a gene: 7.

A few counts support this clone. The chain links TRBV6-5 to TRBJ1-1, with 7 bases identical to TRBD1. With 2 bases clipped from V and 1 base from J, the junction kept 1 base outside the gene matches. CDR3 length: 14 amino acids. Germline V gene lookup returns CDR1 MNHEY and CDR2 SVGAGI. CDR3 DNA sequence: TGTGCCAGCAGTTACGGGACAGCGAACACTGAAGCTTTCTTT. It yields the protein CASSYGTANTEAFF.

The chain is built from TRBV28 and TRBJ1-6; 7 positions match TRBD1. This CDR3 is built from 16 residues. V lost 8 bases to trimming and J lost 7 bases; unmatched junction nucleotides: 14. The germline V gene has CDR1 MDHEN and CDR2 SYDVKM. DNA for the CDR3: TGTGCCAGCTTTTCCTACACACAGGGGAGAAATTCACCCCTCCACTTT. It yields the protein CASFSYTQGRNSPLHF.

J is TRBJ2-1 and V is TRBV5-4; TRBD1 aligns across 7 bases. This CDR3 spans 15 amino acids. Per germline, CDR1 SGHNT and CDR2 YYREEE (reference sequence). Unmatched junction bases numbered 9, after V lost 2 bases and J lost 7 bases. As DNA, the CDR3 is TGTGCCAGCAGCTTACCGACAGGGAGTGGGAATGAGCAGTTCTTC. It translates to CASSLPTGSGNEQFF.

This sequence joins TRBV4-1 and TRBJ2-3, with no clear D. V was cut by 4 bases and J by 3 bases, with 17 bases left in between. Germline assignment: CDR1 MGHRA and CDR2 YSYEKL. The CDR3 loop spans 16 amino acids. The CDR3 DNA sequence: TGCGCCAGCAGCCCCTACGCTTCTTTCCCAACAGATACGCAGTATTTT. Protein: CASSPYASFPTDTQYF.

This chain joins TRBV19 and TRBJ1-5; D not resolved. The germline V and J ends were trimmed by 3 bases and 0 bases, with 9 bases remaining between them. Germline V gives CDR1 LNHDA, CDR2 SQIVND (reference sequence). This CDR3 is 15 amino acids long. CDR3 sequence (DNA): TGTGCCAGTAGTATCCTCACATCTAGCAATCAGCCCCAGCATTTT. Protein: CASSILTSSNQPQHF.

Only one count was recorded for this clone. The chain is built from TRBV4-2 and TRBJ1-5; the D is unclear. Germline CDR1 and CDR2: LGHNA and YNFKEQ. Trimming left V 6 bases short and J 3 bases short, with 12 bases between. This CDR3 has 14 amino acids. The CDR3 nucleotides are TGTGCCAGCAGTCCAGAGGGAAACAATCAGCCCCAGCATTTT. This encodes CASSPEGNNQPQHF.

This rearrangement joins TRBV6-4 to TRBJ2-3; 11 bases agree with TRBD1. CDR1 is MRHNA, CDR2 SNTAGT, per germline. The CDR3 spans 15 residues. V was clipped by 2 bases and J by 7 bases; unmatched bases: 5. The CDR3 sequence is CASSDRTGGSNTQYF. The CDR3 nucleotides are TGTGCCAGCAGTGACCGGACAGGGGGCTCGAATACGCAGTATTTT.

This clone came up a few times. The rearrangement uses TRBV28 and TRBJ2-1; 9 bases line up with TRBD1. In germline, CDR1 is MDHEN, CDR2 SYDVKM. Losses at the gene ends were 5 bases for V and 15 bases for J; bases not matched to a gene: 11. This CDR3 is 13 amino acids long. The CDR3 spells CASSTLRDRDRFF. CDR3 nucleotides: TGTGCCAGCAGTACCTTACGGGACAGGGATCGGTTCTTC.

The rearrangement links TRBV27 to TRBJ2-7; the match to TRBD1 covers 7 bases. The CDR3 spans 13 residues. J was trimmed by 1 base and V by 5 bases; bases with no gene match: 2. Germline loops: CDR1 MNHEY, CDR2 SMNVEV (reference sequence). CDR3 sequence (DNA): TGTGCCAGCAGTGACAGGGCTTCCTACGAGCAGTACTTC. Its translation: CASSDRASYEQYF.

CDR3: CASSGQMNTEAFF. The CDR3 bases are TGTGCCAGCAGTGGACAGATGAACACTGAAGCTTTCTTT. The genes are TRBV6-1 and TRBJ1-1, with D perhaps TRBD1 (5 bases). There are 13 residues in the CDR3. V lost 4 bases to trimming and J lost 0 bases, with 6 bases between them. Germline CDR1 and CDR2: MNHNS and SASEGT.

Concerning this clone itself: One end of the junction does not line up with germline, which may come from a read error. The V gene is TRBV7-3, the J gene TRBJ1-1, with a tentative D call TRBD1 (5 bases). Germline CDR1 reads SGHTA; CDR2 reads FQGTGA. This CDR3 is built from 13 residues. CDR3 DNA sequence: TGTGCCAGCAACTTATATAGGGGAACTGAAGCTTTCTTT. It codes for CASNLYRGTEAFF.

The chain has TRBV30 and TRBJ2-3; 14 bases map to TRBD2. Germline loops: CDR1 GTSNPN, CDR2 SVGIG (reference sequence). The CDR3 spans 15 residues. V trimming: 0 bases; J trimming: 5 bases; junction bases outside the gene matches: 1. The CDR3 reads CAWSVGTSGGDTQYF. In DNA, the CDR3 is TGTGCCTGGAGTGTAGGGACTAGCGGGGGAGATACGCAGTATTTT.

The chain combines TRBV5-1 with TRBJ1-2; D might be TRBD1 (5 bases). V lost 3 bases to trimming and J lost 2 bases, with 17 bases between them. CDR3 length: 16 residues. Germline CDR1 SGHRS, CDR2 YFSETQ. CDR3 protein: CASSSAFWGGNYGYTF. The CDR3 DNA follows: TGCGCCAGCAGCTCGGCCTTTTGGGGGGGGAACTATGGCTACACCTTC.

V and J are TRBV4-3 and TRBJ2-5; D gene uncertain. Trimming removed 0 bases from V and 6 bases from J, with 14 bases in between. This CDR3 spans 15 amino acids. Per the germline V gene, CDR1 is LGHNA and CDR2 is YSLEER. Written as DNA, the CDR3 is TGCGCCAGCAGCCAAGATGATGGTATCAGGAAGACCCAGTACTTC. The encoded protein is CASSQDDGIRKTQYF.

The V and J genes are TRBV6-5 and TRBJ1-3; D gene ambiguous. Germline V gene lookup returns CDR1 MNHEY and CDR2 SVGAGI. The CDR3 is made up of 15 amino acids. Trimming took 0 bases from V and 5 from J, leaving 11 bases between them. The CDR3 here is CASSYSREFRNTIYF. The CDR3 DNA reads TGTGCCAGCAGTTACTCCCGGGAATTCAGAAACACCATATATTTT.